These 27 T cell receptor beta chains share one sample of origin, sequenced in a study of PD-1 blockade in mismatch repair-deficient tumors (dated by TCRdb to about 2017). Library prep was done by the immunoSEQ multiplex PCR assay. TCRdb took over this immuneACCESS table, retaining in-frame rearrangements with V and J assigned. Such tables are incomplete; in checked studies, under half of the missing clones stem from an unresolved V gene, and the remainder is unexplained. For this sample the table gives approximately 130,000 clones, of which about 86% were detected only once. About 14% of the sample rests with the top ten. The specimen was peripheral blood, collected 44 weeks after starting pembrolizumab. The receptor set was obtained from an adult with mismatch repair-deficient cancer.

V usage is TRBV27 and J usage is TRBJ2-1, with 13 bases aligning to TRBD2. V was clipped by 3 bases and J by 10 bases; unmatched bases: 12. The CDR3 runs 17 residues. The germline gives CDR1 MNHEY, CDR2 SMNVEV (reference sequence). The CDR3 sequence is CASSLAPPGLAGSEQFF. The CDR3, as DNA: TGTGCCAGCAGTTTGGCCCCACCGGGACTAGCGGGAAGCGAGCAGTTCTTC.

This clone was seen only a few times. The chain combines TRBV7-3 with TRBJ2-1; D uncertain. Per germline, CDR1 SGHTA and CDR2 FQGTGA. The CDR3 spans 13 residues. V was clipped by 5 bases and J by 5 bases, with 10 bases between them. CDR3 loop: CASSPDNHNEQFF. The CDR3 DNA reads as TGTGCCAGCAGCCCCGACAACCACAATGAGCAGTTCTTC.

The rearrangement uses TRBV5-1 and TRBJ1-1; 7 bases align to TRBD1. Trimming removed 4 bases from V and 1 base from J; junction bases left unmatched: 7. The CDR3 extends over 15 amino acids. Germline lookup yields CDR1 SGHRS and CDR2 YFSETQ. The CDR3 DNA follows: TGCGCCAGCAGCGAATGGGACAGACCGAACACTGAAGCTTTCTTT. It codes for CASSEWDRPNTEAFF.

This clone has a single count. The rearrangement joins TRBV18 to TRBJ2-7, with 12 bases that match TRBD1. Germline-derived CDR1 and CDR2 are KGHSH and LQKENI. J was trimmed by 7 bases and V by 2 bases; bases with no gene match: 9. This CDR3 has 16 residues. The CDR3 sequence: CASSPTSGQGAQEQYF. CDR3 bases: TGTGCCAGCTCACCAACGTCGGGACAGGGGGCGCAGGAGCAGTACTTC.

The rearrangement uses TRBV4-1 and TRBJ2-3; 10 nucleotides align to TRBD2. The CDR3 sequence is 16 residues long. The junction had 4 bases not matched to a gene; V was cut back by 4 bases and J by 0 bases. CDR1 and CDR2 (germline): MGHRA, YSYEKL. The CDR3 region is CASSPWTSGSTDTQYF. CDR3 DNA: TGCGCCAGCAGCCCGTGGACTAGCGGTAGCACAGATACGCAGTATTTT.

This clone is classed as large. The rearrangement uses TRBV28 and TRBJ2-1; D unresolved. Trimming cost V 1 base and J 5 bases, with 12 bases left between them. Germline V lookup: CDR1 MDHEN, CDR2 SYDVKM. This CDR3 spans 15 amino acids. DNA of the CDR3: TGTGCCAGCAGTTTATTGCCAGGTTCGGACAATGAGCAGTTCTTC. It codes for CASSLLPGSDNEQFF.

The rearrangement joins TRBV11-3 to TRBJ2-5, with a tentative D call TRBD2 (5 bases). There are 15 residues in the CDR3. V lost 6 bases to trimming and J lost 2 bases, with 16 bases between them. Per the germline V gene, CDR1 is SGHNT and CDR2 is YENEEA. CDR3 DNA sequence: TGTGCCAGCAGAGCTAGCTTTGGGATACAAGAGACCCAGTACTTC. Encoded protein: CASRASFGIQETQYF.

This chain joins TRBV30 and TRBJ1-2; 7 nucleotides agree with TRBD1. CDR3 length equals 16 residues. V shed 2 bases, J shed 4 bases, and the junction held 13 bases outside the gene matches. Germline CDR1 reads GTSNPN; CDR2 reads SVGIG (reference sequence). Here the CDR3 reads CAWSFWGQRRGYGYTF. DNA of the CDR3: TGTGCCTGGAGTTTTTGGGGACAGAGAAGGGGCTATGGCTACACCTTC.

In this sample, this clone turned up once. This chain joins TRBV6-5 and TRBJ1-2; D is perhaps TRBD1 (5 bases). Trimming left V 2 bases short and J 4 bases short, with 11 bases between. The CDR3 contains 14 residues. Germline CDR1 reads MNHEY; CDR2 reads SVGAGI. The CDR3 spells CASSYGRGGYGYTF. Written as DNA, the CDR3 is TGTGCCAGCAGTTACGGGCGGGGGGGCTATGGCTACACCTTC.

On this clone: The junction differs from germline at one of its ends, possibly a read error. V gene TRBV5-6 combines with J gene TRBJ2-2; TRBD1 matches at 7 bases. The CDR3 extends over 14 amino acids. The V gene's germline CDR1 is SGHDT and CDR2 YYEEEE. The CDR3 bases are TGTGCCAGCAGCTTGGGACAGGGACACCGGGGAGCTGTTTTT. This gives the protein CASSLGQGHRGAVF.

V usage is TRBV6-1 and J usage is TRBJ1-5; 8 bases are shared with TRBD1. Germline CDR1 reads MNHNS; CDR2 reads SASEGT. The CDR3 is 13 residues long. With 6 bases clipped from V and 4 bases from J, the junction kept 2 bases outside the gene matches. CDR3 loop: CASRDRENQPQHF. CDR3 DNA sequence: TGTGCCAGCAGGGACAGGGAAAATCAGCCCCAGCATTTT.

The CDR3 here is CASSSIRDRDSYEQYF. The CDR3, as DNA: TGTGCCAGTAGTAGCATCCGGGACAGGGACTCCTACGAGCAGTACTTC. The genes are TRBV19 and TRBJ2-7, with 9 bases that match TRBD1. V dropped 4 bases and J dropped 0; count of bases not matched to a gene: 7. This CDR3 has 16 residues. Germline V gene lookup returns CDR1 LNHDA and CDR2 SQIVND (reference sequence).

V is TRBV5-8 and J is TRBJ1-5, with 7 positions matching TRBD1. The CDR3 consists of 15 residues. Trimming cost V 4 bases and J 3 bases; bases outside gene matches: 7. Looked up from germline, CDR1 is SGHTS and CDR2 is YDEGEE. This CDR3 reads CASSKLQGLNQPQHF. The CDR3 DNA reads TGTGCCAGCAGCAAGCTACAGGGGCTCAATCAGCCCCAGCATTTT.

The genes are TRBV5-6 and TRBJ1-2; D uncertain. The V end lost 0 bases, the J end lost 7 bases, and 22 bases lay between the germline ends. The CDR3 covers 17 residues. Germline CDR1 and CDR2: SGHDT and YYEEEE. As DNA, the CDR3 is TGTGCCAGCAGCTTGGGTTCTGTGAACCGAGCTTTCGGTGGCTACACCTTC. Amino acids: CASSLGSVNRAFGGYTF.

The chain carries TRBV11-3 and TRBJ2-3, with TRBD2 identical over 9 bases. Germline-derived CDR1 and CDR2 are SGHNT and YENEEA. This CDR3 comprises 14 residues. V lost 4 bases to trimming and J lost 5 bases; unmatched junction nucleotides: 4. DNA for the CDR3: TGTGCCAGCAGCTCGGGACTAGCAGGAGATACGCAGTATTTT. This encodes CASSSGLAGDTQYF.

The chain links TRBV18 to TRBJ2-5, with unresolved D. Trimming stripped 3 bases from V and 3 bases from J, with 5 bases between. Germline assignment: CDR1 KGHSH and CDR2 LQKENI. CDR3 length: 12 amino acids. The CDR3 DNA is TGTGCCAGCTCACCTGGTAAAGAGACCCAGTACTTC. It specifies CASSPGKETQYF.

This CDR3 is CASRPGGAGDFEAFF. The CDR3 DNA follows: TGTGCCAGCAGACCTGGGGGGGCCGGGGATTTTGAAGCTTTCTTT. The chain combines TRBV2 with TRBJ1-1, with D possibly matching TRBD1 (6 bases). The CDR3 loop spans 15 amino acids. In germline, CDR1 is SNHLY, CDR2 FYNNEI. The V end lost 6 bases, the J end lost 7 bases, and 21 bases lay between the germline ends.

V is TRBV7-8 and J is TRBJ2-3; tentatively, D is TRBD2 (6 bases). In germline, CDR1 is SGHVS, CDR2 FQNEAQ. This CDR3 has 16 amino acids. V was trimmed by 8 bases and J by 2 bases, leaving 20 bases between them. The CDR3 DNA follows: TGTGCCAGCCTCAAAGAGGGCGGGGCCCTCACAGATACGCAGTATTTT. Translation: CASLKEGGALTDTQYF.

The rearrangement joins TRBV6-1 to TRBJ1-2, with TRBD1 as a possible D gene (5 bases). CDR1 is MNHNS, CDR2 SASEGT, per germline. V shed 7 bases and J shed 4 bases, with 10 bases lying between them. The CDR3 is made up of 12 amino acids. This CDR3 reads CASKPGTYGYTF. The CDR3 DNA is TGTGCCAGCAAACCGGGGACCTATGGCTACACCTTC.

The V gene is TRBV10-3, the J gene TRBJ2-3; tentative D call: TRBD1 (8 bases). This CDR3 has 17 amino acids. Germline assignment: CDR1 ENHRY and CDR2 SYGVKD. The V and J ends lost 2 bases and 2 bases respectively, with 17 bases between them. CDR3: CAISETRTGRVTDTQYF. CDR3 DNA: TGTGCCATCAGTGAGACCCGGACAGGGAGGGTCACAGATACGCAGTATTTT.

In this sample, this clone turned up a few times. This rearrangement joins TRBV6-4 to TRBJ2-1; 9 bases line up with TRBD1. The CDR3 is made up of 16 amino acids. V lost 5 bases and J lost 2; bases outside the gene matches: 7. Looked up from germline, CDR1 is MRHNA and CDR2 is SNTAGT. The DNA of the CDR3 is TGTGCCAGCAGTCCTGGACAGGGGCCAACCTACAATGAGCAGTTCTTC. Encoded protein: CASSPGQGPTYNEQFF.

The chain is built from TRBV5-6 and TRBJ2-7; D gene unclear. Deletions cut 3 bases from V and 1 base from J, with 14 bases between. CDR3 length equals 15 residues. Germline V gene sequence: CDR1 SGHDT, CDR2 YYEEEE. CDR3 in amino acids: CASSSTPNLSYEQYF. The CDR3 region has the DNA TGTGCCAGCAGCTCGACACCTAACCTATCCTACGAGCAGTACTTC.

The chain links TRBV21-1 to TRBJ2-3; the table names TRBD1, a call not compared with the DNA. TRBV21-1 is a documented pseudogene. The CDR3 consists of 15 residues. This CDR3 reads CASSKVGQGKDTQYF. CDR3 nucleotides: TGTGCCAGCAGCAAAGTGGGGCAGGGGAAGGATACGCAGTATTTT.

The chain carries TRBV29-1 and TRBJ2-1; D is ambiguous. Germline CDR1 SQVTM, CDR2 ANQGSEA. The length of the CDR3 is 11 residues. Trimming left V 6 bases short and J 8 bases short, with 11 bases between. CDR3 sequence reads: CSVAPVYEQFF. In DNA, the CDR3 is TGCAGCGTCGCGCCCGTCTATGAGCAGTTCTTC.

This chain links TRBV29-1 with TRBJ2-1; the match to TRBD2 covers 7 bases. The CDR3 covers 17 residues. Trimming took 2 bases from V and 7 from J; bases not matched to a gene: 17. Germline-derived CDR1 and CDR2 are SQVTM and ANQGSEA. The CDR3: CSVESGGLSGEKNEQFF. CDR3 coding DNA: TGCAGCGTTGAATCTGGGGGACTGAGCGGGGAGAAAAATGAGCAGTTCTTC.

The chain uses TRBV27 and TRBJ2-3; 7 positions agree with TRBD1. V lost 5 bases and J lost 4; bases outside the gene matches: 12. Germline-derived CDR1 and CDR2 are MNHEY and SMNVEV (reference sequence). This CDR3 region has 16 residues. The DNA for the CDR3 is TGTGCCAGCAGTGATCCCGGGACAGAGGGGCCAGATACGCAGTATTTT. This gives the protein CASSDPGTEGPDTQYF.

The chain employs TRBV5-1 and TRBJ2-1; D may be TRBD1 (6 bases). This CDR3 contains 16 residues. The V gene's germline CDR1 is SGHRS and CDR2 YFSETQ. V was cut by 4 bases and J by 4 bases, with 18 bases left in between. As DNA, the CDR3 is TGCGCCAGCAGCATTCGACCCGGGACAACTTACAATGAGCAGTTCTTC. Translated, it gives CASSIRPGTTYNEQFF. The entire variable domain, with the rest obtained from reference TRBV5-1 and TRBJ2-1, is as follows: KAGVTQTPRYLIKTRGQQVTLSCSPISGHRSVSWYQQTPGQGLQFLFEYFSETQRNKGNFPGRFSGRQFSNSRSEMNVSTLELGDSALYLCASSIRPGTTYNEQFFGPGTRLTVL.